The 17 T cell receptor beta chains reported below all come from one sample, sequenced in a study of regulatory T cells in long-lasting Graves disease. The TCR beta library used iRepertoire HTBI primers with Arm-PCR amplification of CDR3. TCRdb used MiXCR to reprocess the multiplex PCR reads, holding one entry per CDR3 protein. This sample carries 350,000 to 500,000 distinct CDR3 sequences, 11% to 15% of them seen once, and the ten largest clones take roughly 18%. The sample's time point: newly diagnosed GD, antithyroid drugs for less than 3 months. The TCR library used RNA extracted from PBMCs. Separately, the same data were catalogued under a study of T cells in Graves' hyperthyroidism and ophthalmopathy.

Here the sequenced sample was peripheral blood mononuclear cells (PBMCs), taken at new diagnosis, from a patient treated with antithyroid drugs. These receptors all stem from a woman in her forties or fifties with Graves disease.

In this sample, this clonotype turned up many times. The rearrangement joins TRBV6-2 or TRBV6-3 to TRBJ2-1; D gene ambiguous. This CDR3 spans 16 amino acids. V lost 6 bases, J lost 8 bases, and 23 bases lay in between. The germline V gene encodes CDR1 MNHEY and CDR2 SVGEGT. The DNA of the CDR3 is TGTGCCAGCAGGCGGTCCGGCGACGGCCGATGGGATGAGCAGTTCTTC. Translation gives CASRRSGDGRWDEQFF.

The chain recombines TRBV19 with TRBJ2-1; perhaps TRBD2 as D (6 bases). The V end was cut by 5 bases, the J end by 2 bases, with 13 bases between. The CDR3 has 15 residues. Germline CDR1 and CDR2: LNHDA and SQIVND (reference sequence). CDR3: CASSPGDGTYNEQFF. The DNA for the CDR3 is TGTGCCAGTAGTCCGGGGGACGGGACCTACAATGAGCAGTTCTTC.

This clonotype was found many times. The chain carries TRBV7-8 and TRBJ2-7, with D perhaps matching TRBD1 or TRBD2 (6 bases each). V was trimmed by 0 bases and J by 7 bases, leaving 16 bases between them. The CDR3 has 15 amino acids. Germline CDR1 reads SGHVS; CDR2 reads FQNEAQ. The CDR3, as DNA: TGTGCCAGCAGCTTAGCTCTGGGGGCAAGCGGGGAGCAGTACTTC. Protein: CASSLALGASGEQYF.

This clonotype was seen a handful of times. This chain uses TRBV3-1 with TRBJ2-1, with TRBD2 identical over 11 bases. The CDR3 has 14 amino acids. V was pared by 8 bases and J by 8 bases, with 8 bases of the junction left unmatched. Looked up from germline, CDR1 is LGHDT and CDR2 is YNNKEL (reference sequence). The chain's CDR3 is CASQIAGGEDEQFF. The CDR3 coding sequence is TGTGCCAGCCAAATAGCGGGAGGGGAAGATGAGCAGTTCTTC.

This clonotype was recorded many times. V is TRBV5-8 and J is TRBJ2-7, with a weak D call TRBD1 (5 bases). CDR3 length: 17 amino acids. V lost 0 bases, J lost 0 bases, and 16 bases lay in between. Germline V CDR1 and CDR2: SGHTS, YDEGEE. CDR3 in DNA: TGTGCCAGCAGCTTGGGGACACCGGACACCTCCTCCTACGAGCAGTACTTC. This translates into CASSLGTPDTSSYEQYF.

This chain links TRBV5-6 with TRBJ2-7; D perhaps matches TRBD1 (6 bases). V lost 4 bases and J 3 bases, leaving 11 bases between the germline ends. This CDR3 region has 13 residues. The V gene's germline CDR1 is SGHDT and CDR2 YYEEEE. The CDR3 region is CASSTRGHYEQYF. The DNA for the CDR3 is TGTGCCAGCAGCACCAGGGGACACTACGAGCAGTACTTC. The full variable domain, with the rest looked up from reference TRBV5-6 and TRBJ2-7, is DAGVTQSPTHLIKTRGQQVTLRCSPKSGHDTVSWYQQALGQGPQFIFQYYEEEERQRGNFPDRFSGHQFPNYSSELNVNALLLGDSALYLCASSTRGHYEQYFGPGTRLTVT.

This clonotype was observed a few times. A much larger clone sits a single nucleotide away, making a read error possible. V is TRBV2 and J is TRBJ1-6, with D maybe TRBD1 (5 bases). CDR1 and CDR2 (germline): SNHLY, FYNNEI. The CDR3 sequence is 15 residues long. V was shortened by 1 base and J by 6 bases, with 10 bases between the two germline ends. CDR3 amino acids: CASSEVGGGNSPLHF. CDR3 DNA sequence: TGTGCCAGCAGTGAAGTGGGGGGGGGTAATTCACCCCTCCACTTT. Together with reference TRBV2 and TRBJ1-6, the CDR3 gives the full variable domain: EPEVTQTPSHQVTQMGQEVILRCVPISNHLYFYWYRQILGQKVEFLVSFYNNEISEKSEIFDDQFSVERPDGSNFTLKIRSTKLEDSAMYFCASSEVGGGNSPLHFGNGTRLTVT.

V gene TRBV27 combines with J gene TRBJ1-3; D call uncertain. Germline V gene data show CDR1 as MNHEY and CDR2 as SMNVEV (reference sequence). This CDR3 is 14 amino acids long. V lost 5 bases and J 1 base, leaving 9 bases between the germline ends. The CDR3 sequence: CASSPAGSGNTIYF. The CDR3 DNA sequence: TGTGCCAGCAGTCCAGCGGGGTCTGGAAACACCATATATTTT.

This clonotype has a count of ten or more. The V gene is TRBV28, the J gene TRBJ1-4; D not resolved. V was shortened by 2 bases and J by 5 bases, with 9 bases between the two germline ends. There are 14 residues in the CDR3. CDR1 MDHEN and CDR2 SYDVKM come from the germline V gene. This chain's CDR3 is CASSLATVNEKLFF. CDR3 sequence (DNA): TGTGCCAGCAGTTTAGCGACGGTAAATGAAAAACTGTTTTTT.

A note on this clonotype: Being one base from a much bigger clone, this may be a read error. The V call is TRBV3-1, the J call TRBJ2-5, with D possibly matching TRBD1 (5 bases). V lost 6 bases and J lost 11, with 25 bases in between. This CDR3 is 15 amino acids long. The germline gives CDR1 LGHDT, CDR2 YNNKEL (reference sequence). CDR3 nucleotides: TGTGCCAGCAGAGAAGGGGTCGAGCCTTACAATGAGCAGTACTTC. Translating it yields CASREGVEPYNEQYF.

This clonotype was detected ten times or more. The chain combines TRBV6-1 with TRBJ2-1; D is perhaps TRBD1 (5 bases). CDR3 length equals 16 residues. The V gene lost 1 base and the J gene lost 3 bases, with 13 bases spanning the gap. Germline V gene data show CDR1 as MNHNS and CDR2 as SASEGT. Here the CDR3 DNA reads TGTGCCAGCAGTGAAGAGCAGGGTCGTTACTACAATGAGCAGTTCTTC. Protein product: CASSEEQGRYYNEQFF.

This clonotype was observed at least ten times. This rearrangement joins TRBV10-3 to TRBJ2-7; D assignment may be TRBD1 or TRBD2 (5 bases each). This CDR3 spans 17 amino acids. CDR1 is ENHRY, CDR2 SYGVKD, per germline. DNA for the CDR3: TGTGCCACCGGTACCACGGGCCCGAGTCTAGTTCGGGACGCCGTTCGGGTC. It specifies CATGTTGPSLVRDAVRV.

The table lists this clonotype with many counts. The CDR3, as DNA: TGTGCCATCAGCGCAGGGGAGACAGATCAGCCCCAGCATTTT. Protein: CAISAGETDQPQHF. V is TRBV10-3 and J is TRBJ1-5, with a possible D match to TRBD1 (6 bases). This CDR3 has 14 residues. CDR1 is ENHRY, CDR2 SYGVKD, per germline. Trimming pared 6 bases from V and 5 bases from J, leaving 14 bases between.

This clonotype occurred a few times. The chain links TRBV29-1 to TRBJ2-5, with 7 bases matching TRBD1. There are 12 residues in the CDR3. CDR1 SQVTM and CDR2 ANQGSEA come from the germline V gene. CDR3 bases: TGCAGTTCCAGACAGGGACAAGAGACCCAGTACTTC. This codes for CSSRQGQETQYF.

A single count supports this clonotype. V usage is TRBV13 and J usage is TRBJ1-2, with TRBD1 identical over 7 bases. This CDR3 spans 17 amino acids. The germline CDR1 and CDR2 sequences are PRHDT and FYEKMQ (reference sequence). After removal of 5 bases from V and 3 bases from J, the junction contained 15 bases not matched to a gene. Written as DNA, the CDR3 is TGTGCCAGCAGCCGCCCGGGCGGAGGACAGGACGACTATGGCTACACCTTC. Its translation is CASSRPGGGQDDYGYTF.

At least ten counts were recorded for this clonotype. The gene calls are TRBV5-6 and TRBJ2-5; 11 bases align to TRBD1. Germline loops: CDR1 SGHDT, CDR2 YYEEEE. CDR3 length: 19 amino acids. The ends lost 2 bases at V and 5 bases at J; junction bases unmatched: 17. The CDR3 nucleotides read TGTGCCAGCAGCTTTGAACTTTGGTCGGGACAGGGGGATCCGGAGACCCAGTACTTC. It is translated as CASSFELWSGQGDPETQYF.

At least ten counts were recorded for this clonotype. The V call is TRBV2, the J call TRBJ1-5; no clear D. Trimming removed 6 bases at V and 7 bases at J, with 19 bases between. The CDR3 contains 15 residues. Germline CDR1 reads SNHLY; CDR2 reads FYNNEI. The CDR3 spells CASSAGLSTHQPQHF. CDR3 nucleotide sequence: TGTGCCAGCAGCGCTGGACTGAGTACCCACCAGCCCCAGCATTTT.